These T cell receptor beta chains were read from a single sample in a study of control samples from healthy donors and cancer patients. Produced via immunoSEQ multiplex PCR; TCRdb's table is partial and in-frame only. The sample shows about 95,000 clones, around four fifths of them seen only once. What was sequenced was blood. The source of these receptors is a man aged 25-40 years in good health. The CDR3 runs from the conserved cysteine through the conserved F or W. The D gene is left open where the match is weak. Part of the rows lack a size; the others show once, few, many or a class for expanded clones.

j_gene	d_gene	abundance	v_gene	CDR3nt	CDR3aa
TRBJ2-5	NA	NA	TRBV7-3	TGTGCCAGCAGCCCGGGGGCGGGAAGGAGAGAGACCCAGTACTTC	CASSPGAGRRETQYF
TRBJ2-7	NA	NA	TRBV5-4	TGTGCCAGCAGCTTGGAGCCAGGGAGCTCCTACGAGCAGTACTTC	CASSLEPGSSYEQYF
TRBJ1-1	TRBD1	once	TRBV6-6	TGTGCCAGCAGACCACAGGGGGCGCAGACTGAAGCTTTCTTT	CASRPQGAQTEAFF
TRBJ1-1	TRBD1	NA	TRBV12-3/TRBV12-4	TGTGCCAGCAGGAGGACAGGCCGAGGTGAAGCTTTCTTT	CASRRTGRGEAFF
TRBJ2-7	TRBD1	NA	TRBV5-1	TGCGCCAGCAGCTACACTTTCGGGACAGGGACGCGCGAGCAGTACTTC	CASSYTFGTGTREQYF
TRBJ1-3	NA	NA	TRBV6-5	TGTGCCAGCAGTTTTTCCAGGTTTGGAAACACCATATATTTT	CASSFSRFGNTIYF
TRBJ1-1	NA	NA	TRBV3-1/TRBV3-2	TGTGCCAGCAGCCATACCGGGGGTACTGAAGCTTTCTTT	CASSHTGGTEAFF
TRBJ1-1	NA	NA	TRBV7-9	TGTGCCAGCAGCTTAGTAGGACCAAACACTGAAGCTTTCTTT	CASSLVGPNTEAFF
TRBJ1-3	NA	NA	TRBV29-1	TGCAGCGTTAGTTTCTCCGGAAACACCATATATTTT	CSVSFSGNTIYF
TRBJ1-5	NA	NA	TRBV28	TGTGCCAGCAGGCCTGTGAGGGAAGGCCAGCCCCAGCATTTT	CASRPVREGQPQHF
TRBJ2-7	TRBD2	NA	TRBV3-1/TRBV3-2	TGTGCCAGCAGCCAAGGCCCTAGCGGGGGAGTCTACGAGCAGTACTTC	CASSQGPSGGVYEQYF
TRBJ1-1	NA	NA	TRBV2	TGTGCCAGCACCAGAAGAAAGAACACTGAAGCTTTCTTT	CASTRRKNTEAFF
TRBJ1-5	NA	once	TRBV6-1	TGTGCCAGCAGTGAAATGGGGGGGGGTCAGCCCCAGCATTTT	CASSEMGGGQPQHF
TRBJ1-1	NA	NA	TRBV30	TGTGCCGGATGGGGGACTGAAGCTTTCTTT	CAGWGTEAFF
TRBJ2-7	NA	NA	TRBV6-5	TGTGCCAGCAGTTCAGGGGTTATCTACGAGCAGTACTTC	CASSSGVIYEQYF
TRBJ2-7	NA	NA	TRBV6-1	TGTGCCAGCAGTGAACGTCGGGAACCTCTTTCCTATGAGCAGTACTTC	CASSERREPLSYEQYF
TRBJ2-3	NA	NA	TRBV2	TGTGCCATCCCCATTAGCAGAGGCACAGATACGCAGTATTTT	CAIPISRGTDTQYF
TRBJ1-1	NA	NA	TRBV18	TGTGCCAGCTCACCACCGGGTGTGGGACTGAACACTGAAGCTTTCTTT	CASSPPGVGLNTEAFF
TRBJ1-2	NA	many	TRBV5-4	TGTGCCAGCTCAACGGGGGCCATTATAGGCTACACCTTC	CASSTGAIIGYTF
TRBJ1-4	TRBD1	NA	TRBV7-9	TGTGCCAGCAGCTTAATGACAGGGCCTAATGAAAAACTGTTTTTT	CASSLMTGPNEKLFF
TRBJ2-3	TRBD2	NA	TRBV4-2	TGTGCCAGCAGCCTTTGGGCGGGGGGCAGCACAGATACGCAGTATTTT	CASSLWAGGSTDTQYF
TRBJ2-3	NA	NA	TRBV12-5	TGTGCTAGCGGGGGTACCACAGATACGCAGTATTTT	CASGGTTDTQYF
TRBJ2-7	NA	NA	TRBV30	TGTGCCTGGAGAAGGGGCAGGAGCTACGAGCAGTACTTC	CAWRRGRSYEQYF
TRBJ2-7	NA	NA	TRBV20-1	TGCAGTGCTAGGAAGGACTACGAGCAGTACTTC	CSARKDYEQYF
TRBJ2-3	NA	NA	TRBV7-3	TGTGCCAGCAGCACATCAAAGGGGGGGGGCACAGATACGCAGTATTTT	CASSTSKGGGTDTQYF
TRBJ1-1	NA	NA	TRBV29-1	TGCAGCGTTGAGGCTCGCAGGGCGAACACTGAAGCTTTCTTT	CSVEARRANTEAFF
TRBJ2-1	TRBD1	NA	TRBV29-1	TGCAGCGTTGGAACAGGGGACAATGAGCAGTTCTTC	CSVGTGDNEQFF
TRBJ1-4	NA	NA	TRBV19	TGTGCCAGTAGTCAGAGGGAAGGGGTTCGGGAAAAACTGTTTTTT	CASSQREGVREKLFF
TRBJ2-7	NA	NA	TRBV13	TGTGCCAGCAGCTCCCAGGCGGACAGAACCTACGAGCAGTACTTC	CASSSQADRTYEQYF
TRBJ2-3	NA	few	TRBV20-1	TGCAGTGCTAGCTGGACAGATACGCAGTATTTT	CSASWTDTQYF
TRBJ1-6	TRBD1	NA	TRBV6-1	TGTGCCAGCAGTGATGGGACAGTTGGTTATTCACCCCTCCACTTT	CASSDGTVGYSPLHF
TRBJ2-4	NA	many	TRBV14	TGTGCCAGCAGCGATGCGGTTACCATAGCCAAAAACATTCAGTACTTC	CASSDAVTIAKNIQYF
TRBJ1-5	NA	NA	TRBV5-6	TGTGCCAGCAGCTTAACAGGGAGCAATCAGCCCCAGCATTTT	CASSLTGSNQPQHF
TRBJ2-3	TRBD1	NA	TRBV19	TGTGCCAGTAGTAAGGAACAGGGGGCAGATACGCAGTATTTT	CASSKEQGADTQYF
TRBJ1-2	NA	once	TRBV28	TGTGCCAGCAGTTTAAGGTGGGATGGCTACACCTTC	CASSLRWDGYTF
TRBJ1-5	NA	NA	TRBV4-2	TGTGCCAGCAGCCAAGATCCATTCGGAGGGGAGGGAAATCAGCCCCAGCATTTT	CASSQDPFGGEGNQPQHF
TRBJ2-2	TRBD1	NA	TRBV10-3	TGTGCCATCAGTTTGCGACAGGGCCCTACGAACACCGGGGAGCTGTTTTTT	CAISLRQGPTNTGELFF
TRBJ1-3	NA	NA	TRBV11-2	TGTGCCAGCAGCTTAGATATAAACAGCTTGAGCTCTGGAAACACCATATATTTT	CASSLDINSLSSGNTIYF
TRBJ1-3	NA	NA	TRBV30	TGTGCCTGGAGTGTCGGCACCTACACCATATATTTT	CAWSVGTYTIYF
TRBJ2-2	TRBD1	NA	TRBV7-3	TGTGCCAGCAGCAGAACAGGGGGCGACAACACCGGGGAGCTGTTTTTT	CASSRTGGDNTGELFF
TRBJ1-5	NA	NA	TRBV30	TGTGCCTGGAGTGACAACCTTGATCAGCCCCAGCATTTT	CAWSDNLDQPQHF
TRBJ2-2	NA	NA	TRBV27	TGTGCCAGCAGAAACAGGGCAGCGAACACCGGGGAGCTGTTTTTT	CASRNRAANTGELFF
TRBJ1-1	TRBD1	NA	TRBV30	TGTGCCTGGAGTCCTCTCGACGGGACAGGGAGTACTGAAGCTTTCTTT	CAWSPLDGTGSTEAFF
TRBJ2-1	NA	NA	TRBV7-3	TGTGCCAGCAGCTTAACGTCGGGGGTGAATGAGCAGTTCTTC	CASSLTSGVNEQFF
TRBJ2-7	NA	NA	TRBV7-9	TGTGCCAGCAGCTTAGCTCTACAGTTCTACGAGCAGTACTTC	CASSLALQFYEQYF
TRBJ2-5	NA	NA	TRBV5-1	TGCGCCAGCAGCTTAGGGCAGGGGCTGGAGACCCAGTACTTC	CASSLGQGLETQYF
TRBJ2-3	NA	NA	TRBV2	TGTGCCAGCAATCAGCTAGGTAGGCCAGATACGCAGTATTTT	CASNQLGRPDTQYF
TRBJ1-2	TRBD1	NA	TRBV18	TGTGCCAGCTCACCGACCCCCGGGACAGGGGGCGAATCGGGCTATGGCTACACCTTC	CASSPTPGTGGESGYGYTF
TRBJ1-1	TRBD1	NA	TRBV4-1	TGCGCCAGCAGCCAGACGGACAGGGGGCCTGAAGCTTTCTTT	CASSQTDRGPEAFF
TRBJ2-7	NA	NA	TRBV7-9	TGTGCCAGCAGCTCCGCGGGTAACGCCTACGAGCAGTACTTC	CASSSAGNAYEQYF
TRBJ2-3	NA	NA	TRBV6-5	TGTGCCAGCAGCACCGCCCCGACCCCCACAGATACGCAGTATTTT	CASSTAPTPTDTQYF
TRBJ2-2	NA	NA	TRBV28	TGTGCCAGCAGTTTTAGTCCGGGGAACACCGGGGAGCTGTTTTTT	CASSFSPGNTGELFF
TRBJ1-5	NA	NA	TRBV7-9	TGTGCCAGCAGCTTAGATGGGCCGAATCAGCCCCAGCATTTT	CASSLDGPNQPQHF
TRBJ2-2	TRBD2	NA	TRBV5-8	TGTGCCAGCAGCCCGATAGCGGGCAGATCCACCGGGGAGCTGTTTTTT	CASSPIAGRSTGELFF